This T cell receptor (beta chain) stems from a study of persistence of HIV-infected CD4 T cells (dated by TCRdb to about 2020). Context from the whole study: The median time participants had been on suppressive ART was 8 years. Peripheral blood samples of up to about 200 mL were taken at multiple time points, with the exception of a couple of participants who underwent leukapheresis at a single time point. CMV- and HIV-1 Gag-responding CD4+ T cells were isolated from ART-treated individuals so that antigen-driven clonal expansion of HIV-1-infected cells could be examined. The clonality of all cells in each sorted population was measured by TCRbeta sequencing, and the clonality of infected cells was measured by proviral sequencing. In the cross-participant TCR cluster analysis, roughly 8 participants were included for CMV and roughly 7 participants were included for Gag. Anti-CD3/anti-CD28 stimulation activated a higher proportion of cells, with a lower memory fraction, than antigen stimulation. The investigation overall reported the following: The study involved few individuals and tested only a limited range of antigens. Within the same sorted populations, TCR oligoclonality correlated with proviral oligoclonality. Antigen-responding cells were enriched for expanded CDR3beta sequences that were degenerate, which suggests that CD4+ responses to CMV and Gag underwent convergent selection. Because the TCR analyses were done in bulk, restricting them to just the rare CMV-responding cells that actually carried HIV-1 proviruses was not possible. Significantly lower TCRbeta richness was observed in CMV- and Gag-responding cells than in anti-CD3/anti-CD28-responding cells, and higher oligoclonality was observed in CMV-responding cells than in CD3/CD28-stimulated and Gag-responding cells.

As for this clone: What this receptor recognizes is not known. No base quality values were provided; no much bigger clone lies one nucleotide off.

Trimming removed 4 bases from V and 5 bases from J, leaving 15 bases between the germline ends. The CDR3 numbers 15 residues from cysteine through phenylalanine. Only CDR3 DNA remains: 45 bases, in frame from the first base. Sequences KGHDR (CDR1) and SFDVKD (CDR2) are obtained from the germline V gene. Sample treatment or condition, as interpreted from the label and publication: suppressive antiretroviral therapy. As a nonspecific positive control representing the CD4+ T cell repertoire, cells were stimulated with anti-CD3/anti-CD28 magnetic beads. Responding CD4+ T cells were sorted by upregulation of both CD40 ligand and CD69. Participants were HIV-1-infected adults who started suppressive ART during chronic infection. Participants had undetectable plasma HIV-1 RNA below 50 copies/mL for at least 4 years. To be included, participants needed a CD4+ T cell count above 400 cells/uL and a positive CMV serology. Before stimulation, PBMCs were isolated using density centrifugation and then depleted of CD8+ T cells. For under 20 hours, the CD8-depleted PBMCs were stimulated with anti-CD28/CD49d costimulation, a CD40-blocking antibody, and enfuvirtide to prevent new infections. Sorting was done on either a Beckman Coulter MoFlo Legacy or an XDP sorter, and propidium iodide was used to exclude dead cells. For samples with more than one million cells, genomic DNA was extracted with the QIAamp DNA Mini Kit, and for all other samples the Quick-DNA Microprep Kit was used.

TCRbeta repertoires were sequenced from genomic DNA with the immunoSEQ hsTCRB assay version 4 in survey mode. For TCRbeta sequencing, genomic DNA was diluted to approximately 9.9 ng/uL, and up to roughly 1 ug was used per sample. Concerning the study's data processing: Analysis of the TCRbeta data was done in ImmunoSeq Analyzer 3.0, and diversity was computed on productive nucleotide rearrangements. Using the Immunarch R package, the improved Chao index served to estimate lower-bound TCR diversity and the Gini coefficient served to estimate clonality. When different nucleotide rearrangements encoded the same CDR3beta amino acid sequence, each rearrangement was treated as a distinct clonotype. TCRbeta sequences significantly enriched in antigen-responding cells relative to anti-CD3/anti-CD28-activated cells were identified by differential abundance analysis. Using predicted peptide-MHC specificity as the basis, GLIPH2 grouped TCRs into clusters, both for each participant individually and for the merged data sets that combined participants. In its TCRdb copy, this immuneACCESS table keeps in-frame sequences only and misses some clones. Where compared with another copy, unresolved V genes explain less than half of these, and the others have no known cause. The V and J calls and the clone size are those of that table, but D and trimming were determined from the DNA. The sample table shows 35,000 to 50,000 clones, and 89% are seen once. The leading ten clones occupy 1% of the sample.

The V gene is TRBV24-1 and the J gene is TRBJ2-3; the D gene may be TRBD1 or TRBD2, since each aligns over 5 bases. The source was CD4+ T cells sorted from PBMCs after approximately 18-hour stimulation, collected from a patient who received antiretroviral therapy. Per the publication, the cell subset or site label means: CD40L+CD69+ CD4 T cells responding to anti-CD3/anti-CD28 beads, representing the overall repertoire. The source of this sequence is an adult man with HIV who was CMV-seropositive. In nucleotide form, the sequence is TGTGCCACCAGTGACCCCGGGACCTCAAAAGATACGCAGTATTTT. Its translation reads: CATSDPGTSKDTQYF.